Following are 15 T cell receptor beta chains from one sample sequenced in a study of T cell responses to AZD1222 COVID-19 vaccine. Measured with immunoSEQ multiplex PCR; TCRdb has only the in-frame clones, and not every one. The sample has around 140,000 clones; 80% to 90% are singletons. The sample consisted of peripheral blood, taken on day 0 of AZD1222 vaccination. These receptors all stem from an adult in good health.

This chain connects TRBV6-1 to TRBJ1-5; 7 bases are shared with TRBD1. Trimming took 3 bases from V and 0 from J; bases not matched to a gene: 5. In germline, CDR1 is MNHNS, CDR2 SASEGT. This CDR3 contains 16 residues. The CDR3 DNA reads as TGTGCCAGCAGTGAGGGACAGACCTATAGCAATCAGCCCCAGCATTTT. Its protein product is CASSEGQTYSNQPQHF.

CDR3 nucleotide sequence: TGTGCCAGCAGAACAGGACCCCAAGCTTTCTTT. Protein sequence: CASRTGPQAFF. V usage is TRBV6-5 and J usage is TRBJ1-1; a weak D match, TRBD1 (5 bases). The CDR3 runs to 11 residues. Germline V gene lookup returns CDR1 MNHEY and CDR2 SVGAGI. Trimming cost V 6 bases and J 9 bases, with 11 bases left between them.

The CDR3 loop is CASKVSRTLNGSPLHF. The CDR3 DNA reads as TGTGCCAGCAAGGTTTCAAGGACTTTAAACGGTTCACCCCTCCACTTT. The genes are TRBV28 and TRBJ1-6; D is ambiguous. The CDR3 extends over 16 amino acids. Germline V gene data show CDR1 as MDHEN and CDR2 as SYDVKM. Trimming took off 7 bases at V and 9 bases at J, with 22 bases between the two ends.

The chain has TRBV30 and TRBJ1-4; a possible D gene is TRBD1 (5 bases). V was shortened by 0 bases and J by 3 bases, with 8 bases between the two germline ends. The CDR3 length is 14 residues. Germline V gene sequence: CDR1 GTSNPN, CDR2 SVGIG (reference sequence). The CDR3 coding sequence is TGTGCCTGGAGTGTACAGGCCTCTAATGAAAAACTGTTTTTT. Amino acid sequence: CAWSVQASNEKLFF.

The CDR3 DNA follows: TGTGCCAGCGGGAGCAATCAGCCCCAGCATTTT. It is translated as CASGSNQPQHF. The V call is TRBV2, the J call TRBJ1-5; no clear D gene. The CDR3 spans 11 residues. Trimming took off 8 bases at V and 1 base at J, with 3 bases between the two ends. Germline CDR1 and CDR2: SNHLY and FYNNEI.

The V gene is TRBV3-1 (or the pseudogene TRBV3-2), the J gene TRBJ2-3; 9 nucleotides line up with TRBD1. The V gene end was trimmed by 4 bases and the J gene end by 3 bases; junction bases not matched to a gene: 5. The CDR3 loop spans 15 amino acids. Germline assignment: CDR1 LGHDT and CDR2 YNNKEL (reference sequence). This CDR3 is CASSRPGQGTDTQYF. In DNA, the CDR3 is TGTGCCAGCAGCCGACCGGGACAGGGTACAGATACGCAGTATTTT.

V is TRBV5-1 and J is TRBJ1-6; D unclear. This CDR3 comprises 13 residues. The V gene's germline CDR1 is SGHRS and CDR2 YFSETQ. The ends were cut back, 7 bases at V and 10 bases at J, with 15 bases in the middle. The CDR3 DNA sequence: TGCGCCAGCGCCCTCTCCGGAGGGTCACCCCTCCACTTT. Translated, it gives CASALSGGSPLHF.

This chain uses TRBV4-1 with TRBJ2-7; 7 positions match TRBD1. Germline CDR1 reads MGHRA; CDR2 reads YSYEKL. V shed 1 base and J 4 bases; nucleotides not matched to a gene: 10. The CDR3 is made up of 16 amino acids. The CDR3 loop reads CASSQVLGGGLYEQYF. The CDR3 DNA is TGCGCCAGCAGCCAAGTTTTAGGGGGCGGTTTGTACGAGCAGTACTTC.

In this sample, this clone turned up a few times. V and J are TRBV7-9 and TRBJ2-5, with D perhaps TRBD2 (5 bases). V was pared by 4 bases and J by 5 bases, with 14 bases between. The germline gives CDR1 SEHNR, CDR2 FQNEAQ (reference sequence). The length of the CDR3 is 14 residues. CDR3 sequence (DNA): TGTGCCAGCAGCTCATCCCTGGCGGGCGAGACCCAGTACTTC. This sequence encodes CASSSSLAGETQYF.

The CDR3 loop reads CASSQGGEWDTQYF. CDR3 DNA sequence: TGCGCCAGCAGCCAAGGAGGGGAGTGGGATACGCAGTATTTT. This chain joins TRBV4-1 and TRBJ2-3; possibly TRBD1 or TRBD2 for D (5 bases each). V shed 1 base and J shed 6 bases, with 11 bases lying between them. The CDR3 has 14 residues. Germline assignment: CDR1 MGHRA and CDR2 YSYEKL.

This chain joins TRBV6-6 and TRBJ1-5; 9 nucleotides match TRBD1. The germline CDR1 and CDR2 sequences are MNHNY and SVGAGI (reference sequence). Trimming cost V 10 bases and J 4 bases; bases outside gene matches: 8. This CDR3 comprises 14 residues. This CDR3 is CATRTGEGNQPQHF. The CDR3 nucleotides read TGTGCCACCCGGACAGGGGAGGGGAATCAGCCCCAGCATTTT.

The V and J genes are TRBV7-8 and TRBJ2-7; 8 nucleotides match TRBD1. In germline, CDR1 is SGHVS, CDR2 FQNEAQ. CDR3 length: 14 residues. Trimming cost V 5 bases and J 5 bases; bases outside gene matches: 8. DNA for the CDR3: TGTGCCAGCAGCCCCCGACAGGGGAAGAACGAGCAGTACTTC. It yields the protein CASSPRQGKNEQYF.

The V call is TRBV5-4, the J call TRBJ2-7, with D maybe TRBD2 (5 bases). The CDR3 has 15 amino acids. CDR1 and CDR2 (germline): SGHNT, YYREEE (reference sequence). V lost 0 bases and J lost 2, with 12 bases in between. The CDR3 region is CASSLGGLDTYEQYF. The CDR3 DNA reads TGTGCCAGCAGCTTGGGTGGACTGGATACCTACGAGCAGTACTTC.

The count of this clone is one. This chain links TRBV6-5 with TRBJ1-2; D not resolved. V was trimmed by 10 bases and J by 2 bases, leaving 14 bases between them. The germline CDR1 and CDR2 sequences are MNHEY and SVGAGI. The CDR3 extends over 13 amino acids. CDR3 in amino acids: CANFVEGNYGYTF. CDR3 DNA: TGTGCCAACTTCGTTGAGGGCAACTATGGCTACACCTTC.

The chain employs TRBV6-5 and TRBJ1-5, with 12 bases that match TRBD1. Germline-derived CDR1 and CDR2 are MNHEY and SVGAGI. The V and J ends lost 11 bases and 7 bases, in that order; junction bases with no gene match: 12. This CDR3 spans 15 amino acids. This chain's CDR3 is CACTGTGGDGQPQHF. The CDR3 region has the DNA TGTGCCTGCACAGGGACAGGGGGCGATGGACAGCCCCAGCATTTT.